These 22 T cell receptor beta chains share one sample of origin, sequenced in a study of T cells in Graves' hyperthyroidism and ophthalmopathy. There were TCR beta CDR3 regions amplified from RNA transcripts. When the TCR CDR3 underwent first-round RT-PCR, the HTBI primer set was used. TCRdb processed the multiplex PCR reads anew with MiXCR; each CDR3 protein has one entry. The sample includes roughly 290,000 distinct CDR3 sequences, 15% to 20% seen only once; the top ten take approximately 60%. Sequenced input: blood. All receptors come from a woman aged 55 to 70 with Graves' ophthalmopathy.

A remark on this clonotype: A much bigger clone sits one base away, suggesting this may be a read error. In DNA form, the CDR3 reads TGTGTCAGCAGCTTAGATAGGGGTATTAACTATGGCTACACCTTC. It translates to CVSSLDRGINYGYTF. The chain has TRBV7-2 and TRBJ1-2; the D gene is possibly TRBD1 (5 bases). The CDR3 consists of 15 residues. Germline V gene lookup returns CDR1 SGHTA and CDR2 FQGNSA.

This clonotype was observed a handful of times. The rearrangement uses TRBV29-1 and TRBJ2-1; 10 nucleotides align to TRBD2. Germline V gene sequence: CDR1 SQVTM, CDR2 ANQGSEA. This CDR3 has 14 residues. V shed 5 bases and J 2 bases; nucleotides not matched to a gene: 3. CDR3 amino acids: CSVIGLAAYNEQFF. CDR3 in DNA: TGCAGCGTTATCGGACTAGCGGCCTACAATGAGCAGTTCTTC.

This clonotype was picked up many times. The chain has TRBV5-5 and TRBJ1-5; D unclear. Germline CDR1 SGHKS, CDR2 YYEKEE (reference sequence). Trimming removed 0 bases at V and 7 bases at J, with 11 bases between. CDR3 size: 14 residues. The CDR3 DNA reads TGTGCCAGCAGCTTGGGAGGGCCTGGACAGCCCCAGCATTTT. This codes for CASSLGGPGQPQHF.

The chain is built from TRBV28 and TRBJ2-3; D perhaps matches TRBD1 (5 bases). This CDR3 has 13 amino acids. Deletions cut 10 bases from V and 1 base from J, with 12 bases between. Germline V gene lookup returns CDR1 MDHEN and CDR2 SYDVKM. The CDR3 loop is CATTDTRTDTQYF. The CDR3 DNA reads TGTGCCACAACGGACACCCGCACAGATACGCAGTATTTT.

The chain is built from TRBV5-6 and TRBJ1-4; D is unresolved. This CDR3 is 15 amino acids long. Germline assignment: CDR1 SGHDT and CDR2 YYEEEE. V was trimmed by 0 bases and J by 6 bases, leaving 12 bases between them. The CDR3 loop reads CASSLGLGGDEKLFF. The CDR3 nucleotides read TGTGCCAGCAGCTTGGGTCTGGGCGGGGATGAAAAACTGTTTTTT.

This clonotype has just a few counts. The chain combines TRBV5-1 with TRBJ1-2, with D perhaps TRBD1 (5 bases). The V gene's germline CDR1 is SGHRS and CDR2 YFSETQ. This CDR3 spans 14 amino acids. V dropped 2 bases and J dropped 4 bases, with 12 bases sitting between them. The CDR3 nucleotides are TGCGCCAGCAGCTTTAAAGAGGGACTCTATGGCTACACCTTC. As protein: CASSFKEGLYGYTF.

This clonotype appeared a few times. The CDR3 bases are TGTGCCAGCAGCCAAGGAGGACTAGCGGGGGGTGTCCCAGATACGCAGTATTTT. Protein product: CASSQGGLAGGVPDTQYF. The chain has TRBV4-2 and TRBJ2-3; 14 nucleotides match TRBD2. The CDR3 consists of 18 residues. Germline CDR1 LGHNA, CDR2 YNFKEQ. After removal of 1 base from V and 4 bases from J, the junction contained 7 bases not matched to a gene.

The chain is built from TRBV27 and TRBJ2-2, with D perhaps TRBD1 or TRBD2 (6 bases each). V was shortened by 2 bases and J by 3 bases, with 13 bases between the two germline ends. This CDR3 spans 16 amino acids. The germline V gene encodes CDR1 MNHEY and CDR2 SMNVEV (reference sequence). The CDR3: CASSLIRGRYTGELFF. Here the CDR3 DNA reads TGTGCCAGCAGTTTAATCCGGGGGCGTTACACCGGGGAGCTGTTTTTT.

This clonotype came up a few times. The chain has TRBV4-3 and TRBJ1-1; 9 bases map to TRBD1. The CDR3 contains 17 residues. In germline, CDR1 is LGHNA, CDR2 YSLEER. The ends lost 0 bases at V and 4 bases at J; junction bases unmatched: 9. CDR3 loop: CASSQEYGTGIRTEAFF. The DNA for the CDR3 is TGCGCCAGCAGCCAAGAATACGGGACAGGGATTCGCACTGAAGCTTTCTTT.

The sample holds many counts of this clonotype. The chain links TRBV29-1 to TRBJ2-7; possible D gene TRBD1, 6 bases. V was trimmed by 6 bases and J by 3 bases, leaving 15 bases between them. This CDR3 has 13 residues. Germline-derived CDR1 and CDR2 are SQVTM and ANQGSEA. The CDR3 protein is CSVKQGSGYEQYF. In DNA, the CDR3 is TGCAGCGTCAAGCAGGGGTCGGGCTACGAGCAGTACTTC.

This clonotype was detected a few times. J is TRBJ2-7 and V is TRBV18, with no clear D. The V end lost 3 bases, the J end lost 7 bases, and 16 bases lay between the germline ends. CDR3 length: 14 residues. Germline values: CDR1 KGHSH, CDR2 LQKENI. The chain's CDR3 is CASSPGLVTGEQYF. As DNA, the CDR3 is TGTGCCAGCTCACCCGGTCTAGTTACGGGTGAGCAGTACTTC.

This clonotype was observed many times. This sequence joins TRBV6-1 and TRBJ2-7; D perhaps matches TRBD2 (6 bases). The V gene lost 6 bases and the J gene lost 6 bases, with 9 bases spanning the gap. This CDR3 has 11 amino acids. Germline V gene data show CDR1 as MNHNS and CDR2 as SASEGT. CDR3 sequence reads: CASSGGAEQYF. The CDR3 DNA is TGTGCCAGCAGCGGGGGAGCCGAGCAGTACTTC.

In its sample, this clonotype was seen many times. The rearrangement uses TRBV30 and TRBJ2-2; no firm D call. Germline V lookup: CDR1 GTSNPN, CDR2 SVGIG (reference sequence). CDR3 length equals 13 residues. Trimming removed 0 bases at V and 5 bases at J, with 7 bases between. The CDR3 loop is CAWSVRVTGELFF. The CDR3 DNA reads TGTGCCTGGAGTGTTCGTGTGACCGGGGAGCTGTTTTTT. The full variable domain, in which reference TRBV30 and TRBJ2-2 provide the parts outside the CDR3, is SQTIHQWPATLVQPVGSPLSLECTVEGTSNPNLYWYRQAAGRGLQLLFYSVGIGQISSEVPQNLSASRPQDRQFILSSKKLLLSDSGFYLCAWSVRVTGELFFGEGSRLTVL.

CDR3 DNA: TGCGCCAGCAGCTTGGGTGACTTGGGTAATTCACCCCTCCACTTT. This codes for CASSLGDLGNSPLHF. V is TRBV5-1 and J is TRBJ1-6, with D unclear. V was pared by 0 bases and J by 6 bases, with 10 bases between. The CDR3 has 15 amino acids. Germline-derived CDR1 and CDR2 are SGHRS and YFSETQ.

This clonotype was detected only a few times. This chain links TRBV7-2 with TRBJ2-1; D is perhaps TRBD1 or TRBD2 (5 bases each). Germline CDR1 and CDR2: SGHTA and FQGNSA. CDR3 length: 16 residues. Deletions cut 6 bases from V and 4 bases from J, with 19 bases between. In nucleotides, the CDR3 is TGTGCCAGCAGACCTAGTTCCGGGGCGGGTTACAATGAGCAGTTCTTC. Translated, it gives CASRPSSGAGYNEQFF.

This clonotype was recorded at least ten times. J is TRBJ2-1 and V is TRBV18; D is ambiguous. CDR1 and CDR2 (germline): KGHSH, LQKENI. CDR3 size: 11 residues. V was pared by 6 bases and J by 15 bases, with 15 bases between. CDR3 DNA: TGTGCCAGCTCTTCCGGGTCTACGGGGTTCTTC. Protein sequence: CASSSGSTGFF.

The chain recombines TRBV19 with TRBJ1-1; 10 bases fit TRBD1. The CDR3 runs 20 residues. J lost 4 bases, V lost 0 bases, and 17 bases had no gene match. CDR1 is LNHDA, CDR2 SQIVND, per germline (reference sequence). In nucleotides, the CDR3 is TGTGCCAGTAGTATAGATCGCTATCGGCGGGACAGGGGTTGGCGCACTGAAGCTTTCTTT. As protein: CASSIDRYRRDRGWRTEAFF.

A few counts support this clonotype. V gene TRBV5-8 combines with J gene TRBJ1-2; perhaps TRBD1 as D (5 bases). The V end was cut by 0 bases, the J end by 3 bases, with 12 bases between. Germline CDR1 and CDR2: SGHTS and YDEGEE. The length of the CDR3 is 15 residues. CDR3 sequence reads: CASSLGRDGHYGYTF. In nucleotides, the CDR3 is TGTGCCAGCAGCTTGGGACGGGACGGACACTATGGCTACACCTTC.

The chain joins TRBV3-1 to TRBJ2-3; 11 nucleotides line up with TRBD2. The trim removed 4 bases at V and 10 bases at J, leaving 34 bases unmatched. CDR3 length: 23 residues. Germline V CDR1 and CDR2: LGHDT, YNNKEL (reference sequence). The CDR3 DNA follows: TGTGCCAGCAGCCTAACAGGGGGCCACAGACTAGCGGGATTTAGAGGGATGAGTGGGGCGCAGTATTTT. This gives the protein CASSLTGGHRLAGFRGMSGAQYF.

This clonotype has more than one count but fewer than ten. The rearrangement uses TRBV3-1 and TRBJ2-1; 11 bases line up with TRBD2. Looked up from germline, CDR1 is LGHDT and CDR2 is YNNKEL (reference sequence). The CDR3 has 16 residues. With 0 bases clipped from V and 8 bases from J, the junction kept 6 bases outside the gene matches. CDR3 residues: CASSQDVTSGRDEQFF. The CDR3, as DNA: TGTGCCAGCAGCCAAGATGTAACTAGCGGGAGAGATGAGCAGTTCTTC.

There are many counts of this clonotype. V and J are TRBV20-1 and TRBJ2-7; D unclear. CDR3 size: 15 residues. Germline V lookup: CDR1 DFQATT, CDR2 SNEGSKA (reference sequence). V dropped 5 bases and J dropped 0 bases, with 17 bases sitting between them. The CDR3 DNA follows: TGCAGTGCTTCCCCCCCCCTGGCTAGCTCCTACGAGCAGTACTTC. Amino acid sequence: CSASPPLASSYEQYF.

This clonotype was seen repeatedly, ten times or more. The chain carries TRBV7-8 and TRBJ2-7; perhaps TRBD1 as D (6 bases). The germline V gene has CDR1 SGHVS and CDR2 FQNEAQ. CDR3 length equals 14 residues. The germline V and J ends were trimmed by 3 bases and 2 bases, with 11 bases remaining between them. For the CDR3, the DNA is TGTGCCAGCAGCTTCGGGACATCTGCCTACGAGCAGTACTTC. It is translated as CASSFGTSAYEQYF.